The 11 T cell receptor beta chains listed next were all sequenced from one sample in a study of cytomegalovirus exposure and HLA in healthy donors. The PCR ran on 60 Vbeta and 13 Jbeta primers. The method was immunoSEQ multiplex PCR; TCRdb's version includes in-frame clones alone and lacks a portion of them. The sample holds roughly 120,000 clones; less than 85% are singletons and the top ten take around 2.1%. The source material was PBMCs. Every receptor here comes from a woman in her forties in good health and CMV-seropositive.

This chain joins TRBV7-3 and TRBJ2-1, with 8 bases aligning to TRBD1. The CDR3 extends over 16 amino acids. Germline V gene sequence: CDR1 SGHTA, CDR2 FQGTGA. V shed 4 bases and J 3 bases; nucleotides not matched to a gene: 8. The CDR3 loop reads CASSSQGAGYYNEQFF. The CDR3 coding sequence is TGTGCCAGCAGCTCCCAGGGGGCCGGTTACTACAATGAGCAGTTCTTC.

The chain has TRBV9 and TRBJ2-1; D gene unclear. This CDR3 contains 16 residues. Between the trimmed V and J ends, which lost 0 bases and 8 bases, there was a span of 18 bases. The germline gives CDR1 SGDLS, CDR2 YYNGEE. The CDR3 reads CASSVDLIVREHEQFF. Here the CDR3 DNA reads TGTGCCAGCAGCGTAGATCTGATCGTCCGAGAACATGAGCAGTTCTTC.

The V and J genes are TRBV10-3 and TRBJ2-2; D is uncertain. V lost 0 bases and J lost 4, with 6 bases in between. CDR3 length: 14 amino acids. Germline V gene sequence: CDR1 ENHRY, CDR2 SYGVKD. CDR3 DNA sequence: TGTGCCATCAGTGAGTCAAAGAGCACCGGGGAGCTGTTTTTT. This sequence encodes CAISESKSTGELFF.

V usage is TRBV30 and J usage is TRBJ2-1, with 10 bases that match TRBD2. The germline V gene encodes CDR1 GTSNPN and CDR2 SVGIG (reference sequence). V dropped 0 bases and J dropped 10; count of bases not matched to a gene: 6. CDR3 length: 14 amino acids. The CDR3, as DNA: TGTGCCTGGAGTGTATACCAGCGGGGGGGAGAGCAGTTCTTC. Encoded protein: CAWSVYQRGGEQFF.

This chain connects TRBV7-2 to TRBJ2-2, with no clear D. Germline V CDR1 and CDR2: SGHTA, FQGNSA. This CDR3 has 16 amino acids. Trimming took off 2 bases at V and 6 bases at J, with 16 bases between the two ends. CDR3 loop: CASSLFLGNSAGELFF. In DNA, the CDR3 is TGTGCCAGCAGCTTATTCCTAGGAAATTCTGCCGGGGAGCTGTTTTTT.

The rearrangement links TRBV28 to TRBJ2-7; maybe TRBD1 (5 bases). The V and J ends lost 4 bases and 5 bases respectively, with 15 bases between them. The germline V gene has CDR1 MDHEN and CDR2 SYDVKM. There are 14 residues in the CDR3. In DNA, the CDR3 is TGTGCCAGCAGTTGGGCAGGGCTGAGGAACGAGCAGTACTTC. It specifies CASSWAGLRNEQYF.

The genes are TRBV18 and TRBJ1-2, with 10 nucleotides matching TRBD1. Per the germline V gene, CDR1 is KGHSH and CDR2 is LQKENI. The CDR3 extends over 15 amino acids. J lost 6 bases, V lost 3 bases, and 7 bases had no gene match. CDR3 sequence (DNA): TGTGCCAGCTCACCCCCGGACAGGGGGTGGGATGGCTACACCTTC. Protein: CASSPPDRGWDGYTF.

The rearrangement uses TRBV6-6 and TRBJ1-2, with TRBD1 matching over 11 bases. The CDR3 covers 14 residues. Germline CDR1 reads MNHNY; CDR2 reads SVGAGI (reference sequence). V lost 8 bases to trimming and J lost 0 bases; unmatched junction nucleotides: 2. CDR3 nucleotides: TGTGCCAGCGGGACAGGGGGATCTAACTATGGCTACACCTTC. This encodes CASGTGGSNYGYTF.

The V gene is TRBV5-1, the J gene TRBJ2-2, with 8 bases that match TRBD2. Germline V lookup: CDR1 SGHRS, CDR2 YFSETQ. With V trimmed by 4 bases and J by 4 bases, 9 bases remained unmatched. The CDR3 is 16 residues long. This CDR3 reads CASSKNREGSTGELFF. CDR3 nucleotides: TGCGCCAGCAGCAAAAACCGGGAGGGCAGCACCGGGGAGCTGTTTTTT. Filled out from reference TRBV5-1 and TRBJ2-2, the complete variable domain reads KAGVTQTPRYLIKTRGQQVTLSCSPISGHRSVSWYQQTPGQGLQFLFEYFSETQRNKGNFPGRFSGRQFSNSRSEMNVSTLELGDSALYLCASSKNREGSTGELFFGEGSRLTVL.

The V call is TRBV6-1, the J call TRBJ1-5, with D possibly matching TRBD1 (6 bases). Germline lookup yields CDR1 MNHNS and CDR2 SASEGT. The CDR3 has 16 residues. V was shortened by 2 bases and J by 2 bases, with 13 bases between the two germline ends. The CDR3 DNA reads TGTGCCAGCAGTGAAAAAGGGCGGGGGCGCAATCAGCCCCAGCATTTT. This translates into CASSEKGRGRNQPQHF.

The J gene is TRBJ2-6, the V gene TRBV11-2, with D unclear. Germline V gene data show CDR1 as SGHAT and CDR2 as FQNNGV. V was trimmed by 1 base and J by 4 bases, leaving 14 bases between them. CDR3 length: 17 amino acids. The CDR3: CASSLALHSSGANVLTF. The CDR3 coding sequence is TGTGCCAGCAGCTTAGCCCTCCACTCCTCCGGGGCCAACGTCCTGACTTTC.